Following are 21 T cell receptor beta chains from one sample sequenced in a study of blood T cell repertoires in COVID-19. Assay used: immunoSEQ multiplex PCR; TCRdb lists only in-frame clones, some missing. The table includes 130,000 or so clones, 70% to 85% detected once. Input material: peripheral blood. The receptors were gathered from a woman in her fifties or sixties with acute or convalescent COVID-19.

The rearrangement joins TRBV20-1 to TRBJ1-2; the match to TRBD1 covers 8 bases. There are 14 residues in the CDR3. Germline CDR1 is DFQATT and CDR2 is SNEGSKA (reference sequence). The V segment lost 3 bases and the J segment 7 bases; nucleotides outside the gene matches: 10. DNA for the CDR3: TGCAGTGCTAGTAAAACCGGGACAGGTGGTGGCTACACCTTC. The encoded protein is CSASKTGTGGGYTF.

V is TRBV25-1 and J is TRBJ1-5; D is unresolved. The CDR3 extends over 14 amino acids. Germline CDR1 MGHDK, CDR2 SYGVNS. Trimming removed 3 bases at V and 5 bases at J, with 11 bases between. CDR3 amino acids: CASSDSKHDQPQHF. The CDR3 DNA follows: TGTGCCAGCAGTGACTCAAAACACGATCAGCCCCAGCATTTT. Complete variable domain (other parts from reference TRBV25-1 and TRBJ1-5): EADIYQTPRYLVIGTGKKITLECSQTMGHDKMYWYQQDPGMELHLIHYSYGVNSTEKGDLSSESTVSRIRTEHFPLTLESARPSHTSQYLCASSDSKHDQPQHFGDGTRLSIL.

This clone was found a few times. This chain joins TRBV30 and TRBJ2-7; 7 bases match TRBD2. CDR1 and CDR2 (germline): GTSNPN, SVGIG (reference sequence). Germline trimming cut 4 bases from V and 5 bases from J; bases unmatched to any gene: 5. The CDR3 runs to 12 residues. The CDR3 loop is CAWNLSGDEQYF. CDR3 bases: TGTGCCTGGAACCTGAGCGGGGACGAGCAGTACTTC. Supplemented by reference TRBV30 and TRBJ2-7, the full variable domain reads SQTIHQWPATLVQPVGSPLSLECTVEGTSNPNLYWYRQAAGRGLQLLFYSVGIGQISSEVPQNLSASRPQDRQFILSSKKLLLSDSGFYLCAWNLSGDEQYFGPGTRLTVT.

The chain carries TRBV20-1 and TRBJ1-1, with D unresolved. V gave up 3 bases and J gave up 5 bases, with 7 bases separating them. The CDR3 covers 11 residues. Germline CDR1 DFQATT, CDR2 SNEGSKA (reference sequence). In DNA, the CDR3 is TGCAGTGCTAGTACTGTTACTGAAGCTTTCTTT. It codes for CSASTVTEAFF.

CDR3 bases: TGTGCCAGCACCGACAGGGACTCTGGAAACACCATATATTTT. Amino acid sequence: CASTDRDSGNTIYF. This chain connects TRBV2 to TRBJ1-3, with 7 bases matching TRBD1. The length of the CDR3 is 14 residues. Germline V CDR1 and CDR2: SNHLY, FYNNEI. V shed 7 bases and J 0 bases; nucleotides not matched to a gene: 3.

The V and J genes are TRBV28 and TRBJ2-1, with 7 positions matching TRBD1. J lost 9 bases, V lost 5 bases, and 13 bases had no gene match. Germline lookup yields CDR1 MDHEN and CDR2 SYDVKM. The CDR3 has 15 amino acids. This chain's CDR3 is CASSHYYSGGSEQFF. The DNA for the CDR3 is TGTGCCAGCAGTCATTACTATTCAGGGGGAAGTGAGCAGTTCTTC.

This chain joins TRBV28 and TRBJ1-2; D possibly corresponds to TRBD1 (6 bases). The CDR3 length is 12 residues. CDR1 is MDHEN and CDR2 is SYDVKM in the germline V gene. Trimming took off 3 bases at V and 8 bases at J, with 10 bases between the two ends. CDR3 residues: CASSFRGAGYTF. The CDR3, as DNA: TGTGCCAGCAGTTTCAGGGGCGCGGGCTACACCTTC.

The genes are TRBV6-1 and TRBJ1-5, with D possibly being TRBD1 (5 bases). Germline V gene data show CDR1 as MNHNS and CDR2 as SASEGT. The V end was cut by 2 bases, the J end by 5 bases, with 16 bases between. The CDR3 length is 16 residues. DNA of the CDR3: TGTGCCAGCAGTGAAAGGTCCGGCGGGGGGTATCAGCCCCAGCATTTT. Translating it yields CASSERSGGGYQPQHF.

This chain joins TRBV19 and TRBJ1-5; TRBD1 aligns across 7 bases. Unmatched junction bases numbered 10, after V lost 5 bases and J lost 6 bases. The CDR3 runs to 15 residues. Germline loops: CDR1 LNHDA, CDR2 SQIVND (reference sequence). The CDR3 sequence is CASSSIQGSFQPQHF. Here the CDR3 DNA reads TGTGCCAGTAGTTCAATACAGGGGAGTTTTCAGCCCCAGCATTTT.

V gene TRBV27 combines with J gene TRBJ1-2; the match to TRBD1 covers 11 bases. This CDR3 contains 17 residues. The germline gives CDR1 MNHEY, CDR2 SMNVEV (reference sequence). With 2 bases clipped from V and 8 bases from J, the junction kept 13 bases outside the gene matches. The CDR3: CASSLTLGQGATSGYTF. Here the CDR3 DNA reads TGTGCCAGCAGTTTAACACTCGGACAGGGGGCCACCTCGGGCTACACCTTC.

This clone was seen more than once but under ten times. This rearrangement joins TRBV11-2 to TRBJ2-7; D remains ambiguous. CDR1 and CDR2 from the germline V gene are SGHAT and FQNNGV. The ends were cut back, 3 bases at V and 7 bases at J, with 7 bases in the middle. This CDR3 contains 11 residues. Here the CDR3 reads CASSFRREQYF. The CDR3 nucleotides read TGTGCCAGCAGCTTTAGGAGAGAGCAGTACTTC.

The chain employs TRBV2 and TRBJ1-5, with D maybe TRBD1 (6 bases). Germline values: CDR1 SNHLY, CDR2 FYNNEI. The V end lost 4 bases, the J end lost 3 bases, and 10 bases lay between the germline ends. The CDR3 sequence is 14 residues long. The CDR3 here is CASSAGHLNQPQHF. The DNA of the CDR3 is TGTGCCAGCAGTGCGGGACATCTCAATCAGCCCCAGCATTTT. Complete variable domain (other parts from reference TRBV2 and TRBJ1-5): EPEVTQTPSHQVTQMGQEVILRCVPISNHLYFYWYRQILGQKVEFLVSFYNNEISEKSEIFDDQFSVERPDGSNFTLKIRSTKLEDSAMYFCASSAGHLNQPQHFGDGTRLSIL.

The V gene is TRBV2, the J gene TRBJ1-2; TRBD1 matches 9 bases. With 6 bases clipped from V and 6 bases from J, the junction kept 8 bases outside the gene matches. CDR1 and CDR2 from the germline V gene are SNHLY and FYNNEI. This CDR3 region has 14 residues. The CDR3: CASRPRQGVDGYTF. The CDR3, as DNA: TGTGCCAGCAGGCCTCGACAGGGGGTCGATGGCTACACCTTC.

The rearrangement links TRBV24-1 to TRBJ2-5; TRBD2 aligns across 9 bases. This CDR3 is built from 16 residues. Trimming at V came to 4 bases and at J to 5 bases, leaving 10 bases not matched to a gene. Germline V gene lookup returns CDR1 KGHDR and CDR2 SFDVKD. CDR3 loop: CATSDPPGGGAETQYF. The CDR3 DNA reads TGTGCCACCAGTGACCCTCCGGGCGGGGGGGCCGAGACCCAGTACTTC.

The chain is built from TRBV20-1 and TRBJ1-5, with D perhaps matching TRBD1 (6 bases). CDR3 length: 14 residues. CDR1 is DFQATT and CDR2 is SNEGSKA in the germline V gene (reference sequence). Trimming removed 3 bases from V and 0 bases from J, with 9 bases in between. CDR3 nucleotides: TGCAGTGCTAGTAGGGGGTATAGCAATCAGCCCCAGCATTTT. This translates into CSASRGYSNQPQHF.

The chain has TRBV7-2 and TRBJ2-5; a weak D match, TRBD2 (5 bases). Germline-derived CDR1 and CDR2 are SGHTA and FQGNSA. V was trimmed by 2 bases and J by 7 bases, leaving 17 bases between them. The CDR3 is 15 amino acids. The CDR3 DNA reads as TGTGCCAGCAGCTTATCCGGGATCTCCGGAGGGACCCAGTACTTC. Translating it yields CASSLSGISGGTQYF. The variable domain in full, with the rest retrieved from reference TRBV7-2 and TRBJ2-5, is GAGVSQSPSNKVTEKGKDVELRCDPISGHTALYWYRQSLGQGLEFLIYFQGNSAPDKSGLPSDRFSAERTGGSVSTLTIQRTQQEDSAVYLCASSLSGISGGTQYFGPGTRLLVL.

The gene calls are TRBV19 and TRBJ2-6; weak D call: TRBD1 (5 bases). CDR1 and CDR2 (germline): LNHDA, SQIVND (reference sequence). Between the trimmed V and J ends, which lost 7 bases and 4 bases, there was a span of 5 bases. The CDR3 extends over 12 amino acids. The CDR3, as DNA: TGTGCCAGTAAGGGGGGGGCCAACGTCCTGACTTTC. This sequence encodes CASKGGANVLTF.

The table lists this clone with a few counts. The gene calls are TRBV7-8 and TRBJ1-1, with 7 bases fitting TRBD1. V shed 5 bases and J 0 bases; nucleotides not matched to a gene: 12. Germline V gene lookup returns CDR1 SGHVS and CDR2 FQNEAQ. The CDR3 is 17 amino acids. CDR3 in DNA: TGTGCCAGCAGCACCTCGGGGGACAGCCTGCTGAACACTGAAGCTTTCTTT. Encoded protein: CASSTSGDSLLNTEAFF.

V and J are TRBV7-8 and TRBJ2-7; 9 nucleotides align to TRBD1. The germline gives CDR1 SGHVS, CDR2 FQNEAQ. The trim removed 5 bases at V and 6 bases at J, leaving 8 bases unmatched. The CDR3 loop spans 14 amino acids. CDR3 in amino acids: CASSPRDRAGEQYF. The DNA for the CDR3 is TGTGCCAGCAGCCCTCGGGACAGGGCGGGCGAGCAGTACTTC.

This clone was seen only a few times. The chain is built from TRBV28 and TRBJ2-1, with D perhaps matching TRBD1 (6 bases). V was shortened by 5 bases and J by 15 bases, with 17 bases between the two germline ends. There are 12 residues in the CDR3. The germline CDR1 and CDR2 sequences are MDHEN and SYDVKM. The CDR3: CASSPGHTNRFF. CDR3 bases: TGTGCCAGCAGTCCGGGACACACGAATCGGTTCTTC. Supplemented by reference TRBV28 and TRBJ2-1, the full variable domain reads DVKVTQSSRYLVKRTGEKVFLECVQDMDHENMFWYRQDPGLGLRLIYFSYDVKMKEKGDIPEGYSVSREKKERFSLILESASTNQTSMYLCASSPGHTNRFFGPGTRLTVL.

This clone occurred once. The chain employs TRBV28 and TRBJ1-3; D unresolved. Trimming left V 6 bases short and J 3 bases short, with 9 bases between. The germline V gene has CDR1 MDHEN and CDR2 SYDVKM. This CDR3 is 13 amino acids long. Here the CDR3 DNA reads TGTGCCAGCAGAGTATCAGGTGGAAACACCATATATTTT. Protein product: CASRVSGGNTIYF.